This entry lists 9 T cell receptor beta chains sequenced from one sample in a study of blood T cells in healthy people across ages. A second PCR, run for about 6 to 11 cycles, used a sample-barcoded 5' primer plus a J-beta primer mix. Using its own MiXCR run on the 5' RACE reads, TCRdb lists one record per CDR3 protein. The data contain about 840,000 distinct CDR3 sequences, about 27% of them singletons. This sample also appeared in a second study, on T cells of mothers and their children.

The sequenced sample consisted of blood. These receptors all come from a middle-aged woman in good health.

The gene calls are TRBV2 and TRBJ2-1, with 12 positions matching TRBD1. Matching the DNA end better, TRBJ2-7 makes the J call doubtful. CDR3 length: 18 residues. Germline values: CDR1 SNHLY, CDR2 FYNNEI. The CDR3 spells CASSEALGGGTGGNEQYF. CDR3 in DNA: TGTGCCAGCAGTGAAGCGCTTGGTGGCGGGACAGGGGGCAACGAGCAGTACTTC.

This clonotype showed up just a few times. J is TRBJ1-6 and V is TRBV18, with D possibly TRBD1 on 5 matching bases. The ends were cut back, 4 bases at V and 1 base at J, with 11 bases in the middle. The CDR3 has 16 amino acids. Germline CDR1 reads KGHSH; CDR2 reads LQKENI. CDR3 in DNA: TGTGCCAGCTCACGGGGGATTGGTTCCTATAATTCACCCCTCCACTTT. Translating gives CASSRGIGSYNSPLHF.

This clonotype was counted at least ten times. The chain joins TRBV28 to TRBJ2-5; D may match TRBD1 or TRBD2 (5 bases each). The CDR3 covers 12 residues. V shed 6 bases and J shed 5 bases, with 10 bases lying between them. Germline assignment: CDR1 MDHEN and CDR2 SYDVKM. The CDR3 region has the DNA TGTGCCAGCAGCGAGGGGCTGGAGACCCAGTACTTC. Protein product: CASSEGLETQYF.

V and J are TRBV7-2 and TRBJ2-3; 8 nucleotides align to TRBD2. Looked up from germline, CDR1 is SGHTA and CDR2 is FQGNSA. The ends lost 5 bases at V and 4 bases at J; junction bases unmatched: 14. This CDR3 is built from 17 residues. DNA of the CDR3: TGTGCCAGCAGCCGCCAGACTAGCCGGGGGGGCGCAGATACGCAGTATTTT. This translates into CASSRQTSRGGADTQYF.

To note about this clonotype: A much larger clone differs by one base, so this may be a read error. Since the CDR3 does not end with the conserved phenylalanine or tryptophan, this likely comes from a read error. The chain uses TRBV9 and TRBJ1-2, with a possible D match to TRBD1 (6 bases). The CDR3 has 15 residues. Trimming shortened V by 4 bases and J by 3 bases, and 16 bases separated the two germline ends. Germline V lookup: CDR1 SGDLS, CDR2 YYNGEE. The CDR3 nucleotides read TGTGCCAGCAGCCCGCCGGGGGCCGGGGACTATGGCTACACCTGC. Its translation is CASSPPGAGDYGYTC.

The chain joins TRBV15 to TRBJ2-2; D unclear. V shed 1 base and J shed 0 bases, with 6 bases lying between them. The CDR3 spans 15 residues. Looked up from germline, CDR1 is LNHNV and CDR2 is YYDKDF (reference sequence). The CDR3 DNA reads TGTGCCACCAGCAGAGCCAACGCGAACACCGGGGAGCTGTTTTTT. Translation gives CATSRANANTGELFF.

The chain combines TRBV6-4 with TRBJ1-1, with 7 nucleotides matching TRBD1. Germline V CDR1 and CDR2: MRHNA, SNTAGT. V lost 7 bases, J lost 4 bases, and 9 bases stayed unmatched. This CDR3 is 14 amino acids long. The CDR3 protein is CASILRDRFTEAFF. The CDR3 bases are TGTGCCAGCATCCTCAGGGACAGATTCACTGAAGCTTTCTTT.

This clonotype was observed many times. This rearrangement joins TRBV12-3 or TRBV12-4 to TRBJ2-7; D call uncertain. V lost 3 bases to trimming and J lost 3 bases, with 9 bases between them. CDR3 length equals 13 residues. The CDR3 coding sequence is TGTGCCAGCAGTTTTTCGAATAGCTACGAGCAGTACTTC. It encodes CASSFSNSYEQYF.

The chain employs TRBV30 and TRBJ2-7; 7 bases are a match to TRBD2. This CDR3 contains 12 residues. The ends lost 4 bases at V and 2 bases at J; junction bases unmatched: 2. The germline V gene has CDR1 GTSNPN and CDR2 SVGIG (reference sequence). The CDR3 sequence: CAWTAGAYEQYF. DNA for the CDR3: TGTGCCTGGACTGCGGGGGCCTACGAGCAGTACTTC. Full variable domain (remainder filled in from reference TRBV30 and TRBJ2-7): SQTIHQWPATLVQPVGSPLSLECTVEGTSNPNLYWYRQAAGRGLQLLFYSVGIGQISSEVPQNLSASRPQDRQFILSSKKLLLSDSGFYLCAWTAGAYEQYFGPGTRLTVT.